A single sample gave rise to the 24 T cell receptor beta chains below, sequenced in a study of CD8 T cells in ankylosing spondylitis. TCRdb redid the calling of the 5' RACE reads with MiXCR, one entry per CDR3 protein. The sample has about 240,000 distinct CDR3 sequences; 24% are singletons. The sample taken for sequencing was blood, either unsorted or a sorted T cell fraction (not recorded which). These TCRs come from a male donor with ankylosing spondylitis or in good health (not recorded which).

V is TRBV10-3 and J is TRBJ1-6; maybe TRBD1 (6 bases). V was pared by 9 bases and J by 8 bases, with 17 bases between. Germline CDR1 reads ENHRY; CDR2 reads SYGVKD. This CDR3 has 14 residues. CDR3 region: CAIRSQGTDSPLHF. In DNA, the CDR3 is TGTGCCATACGGTCACAGGGAACGGATTCACCCCTCCACTTT.

This clonotype was seen a handful of times. V is TRBV20-1 and J is TRBJ2-6, with 7 bases fitting TRBD1. Germline CDR1 and CDR2: DFQATT and SNEGSKA (reference sequence). The J segment lost 0 bases and the V segment lost 5 bases, leaving 10 bases of the junction unmatched. The CDR3 loop spans 17 amino acids. CDR3 region: CSAPPTGIRSGANVLTF. CDR3 nucleotide sequence: TGCAGTGCTCCTCCGACAGGGATCCGCTCTGGGGCCAACGTCCTGACTTTC.

The chain employs TRBV3-1 and TRBJ1-4; a possible D gene is TRBD1 (6 bases). The germline V gene has CDR1 LGHDT and CDR2 YNNKEL (reference sequence). The CDR3 is 15 residues long. Between the trimmed V and J ends, which lost 3 bases and 4 bases, there was a span of 12 bases. The CDR3 DNA follows: TGTGCCAGCAGCCACGGACAGCTAGATAATGAAAAACTGTTTTTT. It translates to CASSHGQLDNEKLFF.

This clonotype came up a few times. The CDR3 loop is CSATLLAADTQYF. The CDR3 DNA sequence: TGCAGTGCAACCCTGCTAGCGGCGGATACGCAGTATTTT. This sequence joins TRBV20-1 and TRBJ2-3, with TRBD2 matching 7 bases. Germline CDR1 is DFQATT and CDR2 is SNEGSKA (reference sequence). V lost 6 bases and J lost 6; bases outside the gene matches: 9. CDR3 length: 13 residues.

This chain links TRBV6-1 with TRBJ2-1, with D perhaps matching TRBD2 (5 bases). This CDR3 is 15 amino acids long. Between the trimmed V and J ends, which lost 7 bases and 0 bases, there was a span of 13 bases. Looked up from germline, CDR1 is MNHNS and CDR2 is SASEGT. The CDR3 nucleotides read TGTGCCAGCACCCCCGGACTTCTCTCCTACAATGAGCAGTTCTTC. It yields the protein CASTPGLLSYNEQFF.

This clonotype has a handful of counts. The chain carries TRBV29-1 and TRBJ2-2, with D hard to call. The length of the CDR3 is 13 residues. Germline-derived CDR1 and CDR2 are SQVTM and ANQGSEA. Trimming stripped 4 bases from V and 3 bases from J, with 9 bases between. The CDR3 coding sequence is TGCAGCGTTGGTGGCAGAGACACCGGGGAGCTGTTTTTT. It yields the protein CSVGGRDTGELFF.

This clonotype was counted at least ten times. The chain is built from TRBV4-2 and TRBJ2-7, with 7 bases fitting TRBD1. Germline V gives CDR1 LGHNA, CDR2 YNFKEQ. The CDR3 loop spans 17 amino acids. V shed 0 bases, J shed 2 bases, and the junction held 10 bases outside the gene matches. This CDR3 reads CASSQDGSVTGTYEQYF. The CDR3 nucleotides are TGTGCCAGCAGCCAAGATGGATCCGTGACAGGGACCTACGAGCAGTACTTC.

This clonotype has a count of ten or more. The chain is built from TRBV12-3 or TRBV12-4 and TRBJ1-1; unclear D gene. This CDR3 comprises 14 residues. V dropped 5 bases and J dropped 1 base, with 11 bases sitting between them. The CDR3 spells CASSPWIPNTEAFF. The CDR3 nucleotides are TGTGCCAGCAGTCCGTGGATCCCGAACACTGAAGCTTTCTTT.

This clonotype was detected many times. CDR3 coding DNA: TGTGCCAGCAGTCATGACTCCGGGACAGGGGCCCCATATGGCTACACCTTC. This encodes CASSHDSGTGAPYGYTF. This sequence joins TRBV6-1 and TRBJ1-2; 10 nucleotides agree with TRBD1. The CDR3 loop spans 17 amino acids. Germline loops: CDR1 MNHNS, CDR2 SASEGT. The V gene end was trimmed by 5 bases and the J gene end by 5 bases; junction bases not matched to a gene: 14.

The rearrangement joins TRBV12-3 or TRBV12-4 to TRBJ2-5; TRBD2 agrees at 7 bases. The CDR3 contains 15 residues. V lost 6 bases, J lost 2 bases, and 9 bases stayed unmatched. The DNA for the CDR3 is TGTGCCAGCAGCACCGCTGGACTAGATCAAGAGACCCAGTACTTC. Translation gives CASSTAGLDQETQYF.

This clonotype was found many times. The rearrangement joins TRBV29-1 to TRBJ1-2; no firm D call. The germline V gene has CDR1 SQVTM and CDR2 ANQGSEA. This CDR3 region has 12 residues. The CDR3 loop is CSAESPNYGYTF. In DNA, the CDR3 is TGCAGTGCCGAGTCTCCTAACTATGGCTACACCTTC.

This clonotype was picked up a small number of times. The V gene is TRBV29-1, the J gene TRBJ1-2; possibly TRBD1 for D (5 bases). Deletions cut 4 bases from V and 12 bases from J, with 18 bases between. In germline, CDR1 is SQVTM, CDR2 ANQGSEA. The CDR3 runs 12 residues. In DNA form, the CDR3 reads TGCAGCGTTGTGCGCCAGGGAGAAAAAAACACCTTC. Amino acid sequence: CSVVRQGEKNTF.

The sample holds a few counts of this clonotype. V gene TRBV20-1 combines with J gene TRBJ2-7; 7 bases fit TRBD1. The CDR3 runs to 12 residues. V shed 5 bases, J shed 3 bases, and the junction held 4 bases outside the gene matches. Per the germline V gene, CDR1 is DFQATT and CDR2 is SNEGSKA (reference sequence). CDR3 residues: CSASGGYYEQYF. In nucleotides, the CDR3 is TGCAGTGCTTCAGGGGGATACTACGAGCAGTACTTC.

This clonotype was seen more than once but under ten times. This chain connects TRBV12-3 or TRBV12-4 to TRBJ2-3, with TRBD1 matching over 10 bases. After removal of 5 bases from V and 3 bases from J, the junction contained 2 bases not matched to a gene. CDR3 length: 14 amino acids. The CDR3 is CASSAGQGTDTQYF. The CDR3 DNA reads TGTGCCAGCAGTGCGGGACAGGGGACAGATACGCAGTATTTT.

The rearrangement joins TRBV6-5 to TRBJ2-3, with D possibly being TRBD1 or TRBD2 (6 bases each). V dropped 7 bases and J dropped 11 bases, with 16 bases sitting between them. CDR3 size: 12 residues. Germline assignment: CDR1 MNHEY and CDR2 SVGAGI. The CDR3 sequence is CASKSPGAQQYF. The CDR3 bases are TGTGCCAGCAAATCCCCGGGGGCTCAGCAGTATTTT.

The gene calls are TRBV20-1 and TRBJ2-1; TRBD1 matches at 8 bases. CDR3 length equals 15 residues. Germline V CDR1 and CDR2: DFQATT, SNEGSKA (reference sequence). J lost 6 bases, V lost 6 bases, and 13 bases had no gene match. CDR3 in DNA: TGCAGTGCCCCCGACCGGACAGGGCGAGTCAATGAGCAGTTCTTC. As protein: CSAPDRTGRVNEQFF.

The table lists this clonotype with many counts. The CDR3 here is CSVEGGGGTLRYEQYF. The CDR3 coding sequence is TGCAGCGTTGAAGGAGGCGGTGGGACACTAAGGTACGAGCAGTACTTC. V gene TRBV29-1 combines with J gene TRBJ2-7; perhaps TRBD1 as D (6 bases). Germline V gene data show CDR1 as SQVTM and CDR2 as ANQGSEA. This CDR3 is 16 amino acids long. Deletions cut 1 base from V and 4 bases from J, with 20 bases between.

This clonotype was seen a handful of times. The rearrangement uses TRBV6-1 and TRBJ1-2; no firm D call. The germline gives CDR1 MNHNS, CDR2 SASEGT. The ends were cut back, 6 bases at V and 7 bases at J, with 15 bases in the middle. CDR3 length: 13 residues. The CDR3 region is CASRPRESGGYTF. CDR3 DNA sequence: TGTGCCAGCAGACCACGGGAATCAGGTGGCTACACCTTC.

J is TRBJ2-1 and V is TRBV12-3 or TRBV12-4; 9 bases line up with TRBD1. This CDR3 is built from 15 residues. V dropped 7 bases and J dropped 8; count of bases not matched to a gene: 12. The CDR3 sequence is CASTLRGTGMDEQFF. Here the CDR3 DNA reads TGTGCCAGCACCCTTAGGGGGACAGGGATGGATGAGCAGTTCTTC.

This clonotype was recorded at least ten times. The chain carries TRBV29-1 and TRBJ2-7, with 9 bases matching TRBD1. Unmatched junction bases numbered 7, after V lost 2 bases and J lost 5 bases. CDR3 length: 14 amino acids. Per germline, CDR1 SQVTM and CDR2 ANQGSEA. The CDR3 nucleotides are TGCAGCGTTGAATTAGGGACAGGGCCCCACGAGCAGTACTTC. Residues: CSVELGTGPHEQYF.

The gene calls are TRBV7-2 and TRBJ2-7; D gene uncertain. Germline values: CDR1 SGHTA, CDR2 FQGNSA. CDR3 size: 11 residues. Between the trimmed V and J ends, which lost 1 base and 5 bases, there was a span of 3 bases. For the CDR3, the DNA is TGTGCCAGCAGCTTAGTAAACGAGCAGTACTTC. Protein sequence: CASSLVNEQYF.

This clonotype has a count of ten or more. The chain recombines TRBV10-3 with TRBJ2-7, with D perhaps matching TRBD1 (5 bases). The CDR3 runs to 13 residues. The V end was cut by 3 bases, the J end by 5 bases, with 11 bases between. Germline V CDR1 and CDR2: ENHRY, SYGVKD. The CDR3 nucleotides are TGTGCCATCAGTGAAGACAGAATTAACGAGCAGTACTTC. The encoded protein is CAISEDRINEQYF.

The table lists this clonotype with many counts. Germline is not matched at one junction end, which may reflect a read error. The rearrangement links TRBV15 to TRBJ2-2; either TRBD1 or TRBD2 may supply D (6 bases each). CDR1 is LNHNV, CDR2 YYDKDF, per germline (reference sequence). The CDR3 contains 14 residues. The CDR3 loop reads CAISRGQNTGELFF. The CDR3 nucleotides read TGTGCCATCAGCCGGGGGCAGAACACCGGGGAGCTGTTTTTT.

This clonotype was seen at least ten times. The chain carries TRBV20-1 and TRBJ2-3, with a possible D match to TRBD2 (6 bases). Trimming took 6 bases from V and 0 from J, leaving 16 bases between them. Germline assignment: CDR1 DFQATT and CDR2 SNEGSKA (reference sequence). CDR3 size: 15 residues. CDR3 protein: CSAHAGTVSTDTQYF. The CDR3 coding sequence is TGCAGTGCACACGCCGGGACTGTGAGCACAGATACGCAGTATTTT.